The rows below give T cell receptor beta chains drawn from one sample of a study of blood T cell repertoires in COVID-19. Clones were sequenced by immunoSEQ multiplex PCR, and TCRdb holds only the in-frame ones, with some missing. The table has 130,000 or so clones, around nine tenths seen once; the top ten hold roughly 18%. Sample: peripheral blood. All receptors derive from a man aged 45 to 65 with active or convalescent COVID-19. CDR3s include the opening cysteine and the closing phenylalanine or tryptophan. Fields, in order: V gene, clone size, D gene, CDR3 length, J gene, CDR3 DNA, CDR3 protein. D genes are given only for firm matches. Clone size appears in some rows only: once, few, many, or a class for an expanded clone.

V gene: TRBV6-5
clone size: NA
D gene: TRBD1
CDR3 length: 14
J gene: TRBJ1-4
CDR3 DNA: TGTGCCAGCAGTCGGGACAGGGAAAGTGAAAAACTGTTTTTT
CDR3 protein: CASSRDRESEKLFF

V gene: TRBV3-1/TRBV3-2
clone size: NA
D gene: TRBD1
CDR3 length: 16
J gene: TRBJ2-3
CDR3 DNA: TGTGCCAGCAGCCGAGACCCGGGACAGGGGGCAGGTACGCAGTATTTT
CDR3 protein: CASSRDPGQGAGTQYF

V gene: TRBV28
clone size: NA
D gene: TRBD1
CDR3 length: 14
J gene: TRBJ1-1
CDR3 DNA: TGTGCCAGCAGTTCAGGGGGCGGGAACACTGAAGCTTTCTTT
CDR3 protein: CASSSGGGNTEAFF

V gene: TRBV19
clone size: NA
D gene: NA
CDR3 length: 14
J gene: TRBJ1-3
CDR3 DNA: TGTGCCAGTAGTATATCCGGGAACCGCGGCACCATATATTTT
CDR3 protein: CASSISGNRGTIYF

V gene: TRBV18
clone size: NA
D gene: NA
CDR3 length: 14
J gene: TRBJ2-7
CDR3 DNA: TGTGCCAGCTCACCTACCAGGGGAAGCTACGAGCAGTACTTC
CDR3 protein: CASSPTRGSYEQYF

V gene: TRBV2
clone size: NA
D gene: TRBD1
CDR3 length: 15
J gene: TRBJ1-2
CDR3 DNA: TGTGCCAGCAGTGTGGACAGGATGGCTAACTATGGCTACACCTTC
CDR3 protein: CASSVDRMANYGYTF

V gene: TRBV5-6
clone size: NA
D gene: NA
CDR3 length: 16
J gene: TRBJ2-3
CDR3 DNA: TGTGCCAGCAGCCCACTTCAGGGTGGAAGGTCAGATACGCAGTATTTT
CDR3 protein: CASSPLQGGRSDTQYF

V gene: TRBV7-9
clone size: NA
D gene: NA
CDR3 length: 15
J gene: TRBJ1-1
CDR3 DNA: TGTGCCAGCAGCATGAGATACAGGGAGAACACTGAAGCTTTCTTT
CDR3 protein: CASSMRYRENTEAFF

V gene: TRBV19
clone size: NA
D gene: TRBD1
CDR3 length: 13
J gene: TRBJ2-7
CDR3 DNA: TGTGCCAGTAGTCGGGACAGGGAGTACGAGCAGTACTTC
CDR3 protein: CASSRDREYEQYF

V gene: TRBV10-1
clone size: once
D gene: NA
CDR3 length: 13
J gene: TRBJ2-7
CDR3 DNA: TGCGCCAGCAGACTCCGCTCCTCCTACGAGCAGTACTTC
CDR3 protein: CASRLRSSYEQYF

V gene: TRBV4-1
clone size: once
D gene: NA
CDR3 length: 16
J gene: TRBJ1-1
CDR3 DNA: TGCGCCAGCAGCCAAGTGGAGGGGCAGATGAACACTGAAGCTTTCTTT
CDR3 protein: CASSQVEGQMNTEAFF

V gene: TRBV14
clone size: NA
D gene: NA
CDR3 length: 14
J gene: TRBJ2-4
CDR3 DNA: TGTGCCAGCAGCCAGACGACAGGAGTAAACATTCAGTACTTC
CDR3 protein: CASSQTTGVNIQYF

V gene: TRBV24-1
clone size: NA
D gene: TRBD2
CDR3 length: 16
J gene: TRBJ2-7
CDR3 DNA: TGTGCCACCAGTGATCAACCGGGACTAGGGTTCCACGAGCAGTACTTC
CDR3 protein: CATSDQPGLGFHEQYF

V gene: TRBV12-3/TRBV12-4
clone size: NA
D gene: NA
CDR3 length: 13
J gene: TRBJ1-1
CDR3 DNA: TGTGCCAGCAGTTTAAAGGGGGACACTGAAGCTTTCTTT
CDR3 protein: CASSLKGDTEAFF

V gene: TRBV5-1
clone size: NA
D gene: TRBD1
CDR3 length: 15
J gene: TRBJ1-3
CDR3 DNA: TGCGCCAGCAGCGGAACGGGACAGCTTGGAAACACCATATATTTT
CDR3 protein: CASSGTGQLGNTIYF

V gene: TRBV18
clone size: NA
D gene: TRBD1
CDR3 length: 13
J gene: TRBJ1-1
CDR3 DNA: TGTGCCAGCTCGACAGGGAAGGACACTGAAGCTTTCTTT
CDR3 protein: CASSTGKDTEAFF

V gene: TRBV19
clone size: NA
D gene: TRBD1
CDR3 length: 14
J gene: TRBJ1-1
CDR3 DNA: TGTGCCAGTAGTATCCAGGGACAGACCACTGAAGCTTTCTTT
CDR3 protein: CASSIQGQTTEAFF

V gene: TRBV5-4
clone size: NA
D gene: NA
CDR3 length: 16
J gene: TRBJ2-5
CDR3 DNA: TGTGCCAGCAGCCAAGGGGGTGTGGGTTTGAGAGAGACCCAGTACTTC
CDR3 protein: CASSQGGVGLRETQYF

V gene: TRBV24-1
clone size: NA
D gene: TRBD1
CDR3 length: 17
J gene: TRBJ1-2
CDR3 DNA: TGTGCCACCAGTGACAACGCTCGGAGGACAGGAACTTATGGCTACACCTTC
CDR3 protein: CATSDNARRTGTYGYTF

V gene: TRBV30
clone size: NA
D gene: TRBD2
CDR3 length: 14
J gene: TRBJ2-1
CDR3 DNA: TGTGCCTGGAGTAGAGGACTAGCGGGGAAAGAGCAGTTCTTC
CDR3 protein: CAWSRGLAGKEQFF

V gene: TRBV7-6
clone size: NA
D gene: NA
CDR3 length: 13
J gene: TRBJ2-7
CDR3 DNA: TGTGCCAGCAGCTTAAACCAGGGCCACGAGCAGTACTTC
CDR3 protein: CASSLNQGHEQYF

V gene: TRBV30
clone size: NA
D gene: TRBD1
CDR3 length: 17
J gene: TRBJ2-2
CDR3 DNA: TGTGCCTGGAGTGGCCCCCGGGACAGGGGAGCGACCGGGGAGCTGTTTTTT
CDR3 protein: CAWSGPRDRGATGELFF

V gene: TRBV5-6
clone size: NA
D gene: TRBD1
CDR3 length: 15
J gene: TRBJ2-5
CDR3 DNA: TGTGCCAGCAGCTTTCCGGACAGGGACAGAGAGACCCAGTACTTC
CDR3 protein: CASSFPDRDRETQYF

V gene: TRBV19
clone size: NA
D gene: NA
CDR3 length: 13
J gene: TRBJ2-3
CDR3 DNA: TGTGCCAGCCTAGCGCGAAACACAGATACGCAGTATTTT
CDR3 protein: CASLARNTDTQYF

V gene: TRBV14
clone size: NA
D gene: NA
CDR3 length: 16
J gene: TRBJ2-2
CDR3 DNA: TGTGCCAGCAGCCAAGAGTCCAACAGGGTTGGCGGGGAGCTGTTTTTT
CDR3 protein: CASSQESNRVGGELFF

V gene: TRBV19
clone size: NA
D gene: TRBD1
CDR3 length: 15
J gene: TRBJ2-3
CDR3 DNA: TGTGCCAGTAGTACCCACACAGGGGGCACAGATACGCAGTATTTT
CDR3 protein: CASSTHTGGTDTQYF

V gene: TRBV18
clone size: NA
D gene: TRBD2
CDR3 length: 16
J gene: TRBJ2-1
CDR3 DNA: TGTGCCAGCTCACCCTCACTAGCGGTTTCCTACAATGAGCAGTTCTTC
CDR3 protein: CASSPSLAVSYNEQFF

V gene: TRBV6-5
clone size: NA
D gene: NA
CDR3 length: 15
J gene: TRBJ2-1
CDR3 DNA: TGTGCCAGCAGTTACGAGGATCAGTCCTACAATGAGCAGTTCTTC
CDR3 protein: CASSYEDQSYNEQFF

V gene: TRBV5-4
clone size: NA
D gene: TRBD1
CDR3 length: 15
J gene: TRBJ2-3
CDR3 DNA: TGTGCCAGCAGCCGGACAGGGCCGAACACAGATACGCAGTATTTT
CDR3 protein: CASSRTGPNTDTQYF

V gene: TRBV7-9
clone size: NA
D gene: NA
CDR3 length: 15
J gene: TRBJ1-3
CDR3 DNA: TGTGCCAGCCTCGCAGGGACTCCCTCTGGAAACACCATATATTTT
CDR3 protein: CASLAGTPSGNTIYF

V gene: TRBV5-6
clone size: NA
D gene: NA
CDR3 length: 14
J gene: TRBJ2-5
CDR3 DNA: TGTGCCAGCAGCTTGGCTACGTACCAAGAGACCCAGTACTTC
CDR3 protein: CASSLATYQETQYF

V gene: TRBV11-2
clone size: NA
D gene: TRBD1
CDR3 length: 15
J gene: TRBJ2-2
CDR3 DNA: TGTGCCAGCAGCCTCGACAGGGGAAGCACCGGGGAGCTGTTTTTT
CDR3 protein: CASSLDRGSTGELFF

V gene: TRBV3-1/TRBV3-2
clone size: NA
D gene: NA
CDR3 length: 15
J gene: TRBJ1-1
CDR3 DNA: TGTGCCAGCAGCTTAGGGACAAGTTCGGCCACTGAAGCTTTCTTT
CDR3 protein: CASSLGTSSATEAFF

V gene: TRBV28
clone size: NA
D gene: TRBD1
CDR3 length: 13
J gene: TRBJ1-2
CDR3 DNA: TGTGCCAGCAGTATCCGACAGGGGTTTGGCTACACCTTC
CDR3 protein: CASSIRQGFGYTF

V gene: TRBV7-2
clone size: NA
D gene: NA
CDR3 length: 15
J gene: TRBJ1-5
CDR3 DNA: TGTGCCAGCAGCGAACGACAGACTAGCAATCAGCCCCAGCATTTT
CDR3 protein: CASSERQTSNQPQHF

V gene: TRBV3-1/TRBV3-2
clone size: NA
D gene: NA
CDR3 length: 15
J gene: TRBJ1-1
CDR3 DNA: TGTGCCAGCAGCCAAGCGGGGAGTTACGGCACTGAAGCTTTCTTT
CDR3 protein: CASSQAGSYGTEAFF

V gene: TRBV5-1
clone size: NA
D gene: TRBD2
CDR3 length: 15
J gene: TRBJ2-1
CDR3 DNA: TGCGCCAGCAGGCTAGCGGGAGGTTCATACAATGAGCAGTTCTTC
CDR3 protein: CASRLAGGSYNEQFF

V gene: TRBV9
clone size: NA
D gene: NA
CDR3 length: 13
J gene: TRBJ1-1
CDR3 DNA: TGTGCCAGCAGCGTAGAGAGGGAGACTGAAGCTTTCTTT
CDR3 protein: CASSVERETEAFF

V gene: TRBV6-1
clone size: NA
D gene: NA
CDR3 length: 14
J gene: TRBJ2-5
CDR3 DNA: TGTGCCAGCAGTGAGAGGGGTCGGGGGGAGACCCAGTACTTC
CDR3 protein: CASSERGRGETQYF

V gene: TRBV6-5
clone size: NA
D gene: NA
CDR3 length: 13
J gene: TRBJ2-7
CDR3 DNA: TGTGCCAGCAGCCGGACAGAGAACTACGAGCAGTACTTC
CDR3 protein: CASSRTENYEQYF

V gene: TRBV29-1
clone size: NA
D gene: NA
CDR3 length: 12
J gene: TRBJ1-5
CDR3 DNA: TGCAGCGTTGGGGAGGGAAATCAGCCCCAGCATTTT
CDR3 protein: CSVGEGNQPQHF

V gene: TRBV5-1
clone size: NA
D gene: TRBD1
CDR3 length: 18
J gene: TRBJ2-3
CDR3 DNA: TGCGCCAGCAGCACCCGGGACAGGGGTACTGGTGGGACAGATACGCAGTATTTT
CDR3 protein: CASSTRDRGTGGTDTQYF

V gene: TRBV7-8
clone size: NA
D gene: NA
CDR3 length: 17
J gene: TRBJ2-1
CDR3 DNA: TGTGCCAGCAGCTTAGAGGCCGGGAGCCCACCTTTTATAGAGCAGTTCTTC
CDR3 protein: CASSLEAGSPPFIEQFF

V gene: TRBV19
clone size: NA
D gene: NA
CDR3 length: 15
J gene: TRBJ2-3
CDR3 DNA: TGTGCCAGTAGTATTGGGCCGAAAAAAATAGATACGCAGTATTTT
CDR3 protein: CASSIGPKKIDTQYF

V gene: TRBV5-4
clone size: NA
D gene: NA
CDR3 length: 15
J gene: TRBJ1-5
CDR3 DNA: TGTGCCAGCAGCGCCCAACCCACAGGGAATCAGCCCCAGCATTTT
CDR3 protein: CASSAQPTGNQPQHF

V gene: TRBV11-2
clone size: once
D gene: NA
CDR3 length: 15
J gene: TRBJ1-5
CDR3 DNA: TGTGCCAGCAGCTTAGGAGGGCAGGTTGGTCAGCCCCAGCATTTT
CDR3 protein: CASSLGGQVGQPQHF

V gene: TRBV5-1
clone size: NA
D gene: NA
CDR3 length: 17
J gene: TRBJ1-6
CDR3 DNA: TGCGCCAGCAGCTTACAGGGCCCATCTACCGATAATTCACCCCTCCACTTT
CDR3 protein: CASSLQGPSTDNSPLHF

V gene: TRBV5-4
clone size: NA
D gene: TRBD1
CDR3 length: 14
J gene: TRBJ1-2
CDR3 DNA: TGTGCCAGCAGCACCCCGGGACAGGACTATGGCTACACCTTC
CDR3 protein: CASSTPGQDYGYTF

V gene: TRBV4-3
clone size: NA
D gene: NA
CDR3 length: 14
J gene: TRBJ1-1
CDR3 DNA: TGCGCCAGCAGCCACCGACACGGCGACACTGAAGCTTTCTTT
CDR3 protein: CASSHRHGDTEAFF

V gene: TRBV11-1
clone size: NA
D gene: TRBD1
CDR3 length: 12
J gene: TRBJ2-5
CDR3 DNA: TGTGCCAGCCGCAGGGGGCAGGAGACCCAGTACTTC
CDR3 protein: CASRRGQETQYF

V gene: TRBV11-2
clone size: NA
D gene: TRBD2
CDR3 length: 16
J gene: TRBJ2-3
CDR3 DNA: TGTGCCAGCAGCTTAGCTAGCGGGGGGGCAACAGATACGCAGTATTTT
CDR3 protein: CASSLASGGATDTQYF

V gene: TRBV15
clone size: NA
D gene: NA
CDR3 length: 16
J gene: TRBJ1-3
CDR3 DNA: TGTGCCACCAGCAGAGAGGTCCGAGTATCTGGAAACACCATATATTTT
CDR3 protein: CATSREVRVSGNTIYF

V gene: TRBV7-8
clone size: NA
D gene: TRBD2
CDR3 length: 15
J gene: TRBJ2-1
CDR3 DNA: TGTGCCAGCAGCCCCGAACTAGCGGGCCACAATGAGCAGTTCTTC
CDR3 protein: CASSPELAGHNEQFF

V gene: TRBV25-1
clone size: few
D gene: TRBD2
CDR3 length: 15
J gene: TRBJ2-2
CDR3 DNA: TGTGCCAGCACTGTTAGCGGGACGAACACCGGGGAGCTGTTTTTT
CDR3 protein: CASTVSGTNTGELFF